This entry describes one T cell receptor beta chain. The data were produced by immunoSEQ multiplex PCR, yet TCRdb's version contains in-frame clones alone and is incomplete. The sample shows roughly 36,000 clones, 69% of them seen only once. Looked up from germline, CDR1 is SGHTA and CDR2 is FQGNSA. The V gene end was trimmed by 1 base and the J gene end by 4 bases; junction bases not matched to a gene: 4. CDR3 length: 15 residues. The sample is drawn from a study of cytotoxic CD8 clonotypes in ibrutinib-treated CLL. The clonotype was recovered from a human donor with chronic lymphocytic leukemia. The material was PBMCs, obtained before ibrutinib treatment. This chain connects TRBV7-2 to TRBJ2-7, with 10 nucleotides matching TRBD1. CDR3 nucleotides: TGTGCCAGCAGCTTAGAGGGACAGGGGTGGTACGAGCAGTACTTC. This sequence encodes CASSLEGQGWYEQYF.